The 30 T cell receptor beta chains listed next were all sequenced from one sample in a study of T cells in Graves' hyperthyroidism and ophthalmopathy. Amplification of TCR beta CDR3 regions used RNA as the template. HTBI primers were the set used in a first-round RT-PCR of the TCR CDR3. TCRdb reanalysed the multiplex PCR reads using MiXCR and keeps one entry per CDR3 protein. The repertoire includes around 700,000 distinct CDR3 sequences, approximately 18% of them detected once, and around 17% sits in the top ten. What was sequenced was blood. These receptors were collected from a woman between 50 and 59 years old with Graves' hyperthyroidism that later progressed to Graves' ophthalmopathy.

As regards this clonotype: A much larger clone lies one base from this, so it may be a read error. The V call is TRBV12-3 or TRBV12-4, the J call TRBJ2-1; D may match TRBD1 or TRBD2 (5 bases each). This CDR3 comprises 12 residues. V was trimmed by 7 bases and J by 6 bases, leaving 10 bases between them. The CDR3, as DNA: TGTGCCAGCACTCGGGACCCCAATGAGCAGTTCTTC. This codes for CASTRDPNEQFF.

The chain joins TRBV6-5 to TRBJ1-1; possible D gene TRBD1, 6 bases. V lost 0 bases and J lost 7, with 9 bases in between. The germline CDR1 and CDR2 sequences are MNHEY and SVGAGI. CDR3 length: 13 residues. CDR3 sequence: CASSYSDRIEAFF. CDR3 in DNA: TGTGCCAGCAGTTACTCCGACAGGATTGAAGCTTTCTTT.

This clonotype was counted a single time. The chain couples TRBV6-1 to TRBJ1-2; D might be TRBD1 (5 bases). The CDR3 loop spans 14 amino acids. Germline V gives CDR1 MNHNS, CDR2 SASEGT. Trimming pared 7 bases from V and 0 bases from J, leaving 12 bases between. The CDR3 sequence is CASTPGPPNYGYTF. The CDR3 DNA reads TGTGCCAGCACCCCGGGACCTCCTAACTATGGCTACACCTTC.

This clonotype was picked up a small number of times. The rearrangement uses TRBV7-9 and TRBJ1-3; 8 bases are a match to TRBD1. Trimming removed 6 bases from V and 4 bases from J; junction bases left unmatched: 8. The CDR3 length is 15 residues. Per germline, CDR1 SEHNR and CDR2 FQNEAQ (reference sequence). The CDR3 sequence is CASRPQGARGNTIYF. The CDR3 DNA reads as TGTGCCAGCAGGCCGCAGGGGGCGAGAGGAAACACCATATATTTT. Full variable domain (rest looked up from reference TRBV7-9 and TRBJ1-3): DTGVSQNPRHKITKRGQNVTFRCDPISEHNRLYWYRQTLGQGPEFLTYFQNEAQLEKSRLLSDRFSAERPKGSFSTLEIQRTEQGDSAMYLCASRPQGARGNTIYFGEGSWLTVV.

This clonotype was counted many times. The gene calls are TRBV3-1 and TRBJ1-3; tentative D call: TRBD1 (5 bases). Germline V gene sequence: CDR1 LGHDT, CDR2 YNNKEL (reference sequence). The CDR3 loop spans 15 amino acids. Trimming removed 8 bases from V and 1 base from J, with 15 bases in between. The CDR3: CASQNDRNSGNTIYF. The CDR3, as DNA: TGTGCCAGCCAGAATGACAGAAATTCTGGAAACACCATATATTTT.

This clonotype has a count of ten or more. The chain couples TRBV2 to TRBJ1-3; D is undetermined. The CDR3 has 15 residues. Germline CDR1 is SNHLY and CDR2 is FYNNEI. V lost 5 bases and J 0 bases, leaving 11 bases between the germline ends. This chain's CDR3 is CASSITGSSGNTIYF. CDR3 bases: TGTGCCAGCAGTATCACGGGAAGCTCTGGAAACACCATATATTTT.

This clonotype was counted many times. The CDR3 nucleotides read TGTGCCAGCAGCTTAGTTACGACTAGCGAAAATGAGCAGTTCTTC. Translating it yields CASSLVTTSENEQFF. The J gene is TRBJ2-1, the V gene TRBV7-2; 8 bases fit TRBD2. V shed 1 base, J shed 7 bases, and the junction held 6 bases outside the gene matches. The CDR3 contains 15 residues. CDR1 is SGHTA and CDR2 is FQGNSA in the germline V gene.

This clonotype was counted at least ten times. This rearrangement joins TRBV7-2 to TRBJ2-1; tentatively, D is TRBD2 (5 bases). The germline V gene has CDR1 SGHTA and CDR2 FQGNSA. V lost 8 bases and J lost 6, with 14 bases in between. CDR3 length: 13 amino acids. The CDR3 protein is CASRPGSGNEQFF. The CDR3 DNA sequence: TGTGCCAGCCGCCCGGGGAGCGGCAATGAGCAGTTCTTC.

V is TRBV29-1 and J is TRBJ1-2, with 8 bases matching TRBD1. With 4 bases clipped from V and 5 bases from J, the junction kept 6 bases outside the gene matches. The CDR3 is 13 amino acids. Germline V gene data show CDR1 as SQVTM and CDR2 as ANQGSEA. CDR3 region: CSVGPGGAYGYTF. The CDR3 DNA follows: TGCAGCGTTGGGCCAGGGGGCGCGTATGGCTACACCTTC.

There are many counts of this clonotype. The chain links TRBV20-1 to TRBJ1-1, with D uncertain. Germline CDR1 reads DFQATT; CDR2 reads SNEGSKA (reference sequence). Trimming took off 3 bases at V and 5 bases at J, with 10 bases between the two ends. The CDR3 extends over 12 amino acids. CDR3 bases: TGCAGTGCTAGCAGACTGGGGACTGAAGCTTTCTTT. This gives the protein CSASRLGTEAFF.

The table lists this clonotype with many counts. The chain carries TRBV9 and TRBJ2-5, with D perhaps TRBD1 or TRBD2 (5 bases each). V was cut by 4 bases and J by 4 bases, with 17 bases left in between. There are 15 residues in the CDR3. Germline V gene sequence: CDR1 SGDLS, CDR2 YYNGEE. CDR3 nucleotide sequence: TGTGCCAGCAGCCCCCTCTTGGGGGAAGGAGAGACCCAGTACTTC. This codes for CASSPLLGEGETQYF.

The chain employs TRBV7-8 and TRBJ1-2; possible D gene TRBD1, 5 bases. Germline CDR1 is SGHVS and CDR2 is FQNEAQ. The V and J ends lost 5 bases and 4 bases respectively, with 23 bases between them. The CDR3 sequence is 17 residues long. The CDR3 loop is CASSRSGTPRSGYGYTF. The CDR3 bases are TGTGCCAGCAGCCGCTCCGGGACGCCTCGGTCGGGCTATGGCTACACCTTC.

The V gene is TRBV6-2 or TRBV6-3, the J gene TRBJ1-2, with D possibly matching TRBD1 (5 bases). The CDR3 sequence is 14 residues long. From germline, CDR1 is MNHEY and CDR2 SVGEGT. The V end lost 10 bases, the J end lost 8 bases, and 23 bases lay between the germline ends. DNA for the CDR3: TGTGCCACCCAACGATCGGGAGACAGAGGCGGCTACACCTTC. Translation: CATQRSGDRGGYTF.

The V gene is TRBV19, the J gene TRBJ1-5; tentative D call: TRBD1 (6 bases). Germline CDR1 LNHDA, CDR2 SQIVND (reference sequence). This CDR3 contains 15 residues. Deletions cut 3 bases from V and 6 bases from J, with 15 bases between. CDR3 residues: CASSMAQGNGQPQHF. Written as DNA, the CDR3 is TGTGCCAGTAGTATGGCACAGGGAAACGGTCAGCCCCAGCATTTT. The whole variable domain, filled in from reference TRBV19 and TRBJ1-5, reads DGGITQSPKYLFRKEGQNVTLSCEQNLNHDAMYWYRQDPGQGLRLIYYSQIVNDFQKGDIAEGYSVSREKKESFPLTVTSAQKNPTAFYLCASSMAQGNGQPQHFGDGTRLSIL.

In its sample, this clonotype was seen many times. V is TRBV24-1 and J is TRBJ2-1, with 7 bases aligning to TRBD2. V was pared by 7 bases and J by 0 bases, with 11 bases of the junction left unmatched. CDR3 length equals 17 residues. Germline V gene sequence: CDR1 KGHDR, CDR2 SFDVKD. The DNA for the CDR3 is TGTGCCACCAGACCCTCCCCCGGGGGGAGCTCCTACAATGAGCAGTTCTTC. Encoded protein: CATRPSPGGSSYNEQFF.

The chain has TRBV7-2 and TRBJ1-2, with D possibly being TRBD1 (6 bases). The germline gives CDR1 SGHTA, CDR2 FQGNSA. The V and J ends lost 3 bases and 6 bases respectively, with 17 bases between them. The CDR3 covers 15 residues. The chain's CDR3 is CASSFKQGIRDGYTF. For the CDR3, the DNA is TGTGCCAGCAGCTTTAAACAGGGCATAAGAGATGGCTACACCTTC. The full variable domain, completed using reference TRBV7-2 and TRBJ1-2, is GAGVSQSPSNKVTEKGKDVELRCDPISGHTALYWYRQSLGQGLEFLIYFQGNSAPDKSGLPSDRFSAERTGGSVSTLTIQRTQQEDSAVYLCASSFKQGIRDGYTFGSGTRLTVV.

This rearrangement joins TRBV4-1 to TRBJ2-5; TRBD2 matches at 11 bases. With V trimmed by 3 bases and J by 4 bases, 4 bases remained unmatched. Germline values: CDR1 MGHRA, CDR2 YSYEKL. This CDR3 is 15 amino acids long. CDR3 bases: TGCGCCAGCAGCCACACCCTAGCGGGGGGAGAGACCCAGTACTTC. It specifies CASSHTLAGGETQYF.

A few counts support this clonotype. This chain connects TRBV19 to TRBJ1-6; 10 bases line up with TRBD1. CDR3 length: 15 amino acids. Germline CDR1 reads LNHDA; CDR2 reads SQIVND (reference sequence). V was clipped by 7 bases and J by 8 bases; unmatched bases: 8. The CDR3, as DNA: TGTGCCAGTACCCCCGACAGGGGGCCGGATTCACCCCTCCACTTT. This encodes CASTPDRGPDSPLHF.

This chain connects TRBV20-1 to TRBJ1-1, with D unclear. The ends were cut back, 0 bases at V and 0 bases at J, with 11 bases in the middle. The germline V gene encodes CDR1 DFQATT and CDR2 SNEGSKA (reference sequence). The CDR3 loop spans 15 amino acids. CDR3 DNA: TGCAGTGCTAGAGATTACCGCCAGTTGAACACTGAAGCTTTCTTT. Translated, it gives CSARDYRQLNTEAFF.

The chain carries TRBV4-1 and TRBJ1-5; D possibly corresponds to TRBD1 (6 bases). The CDR3 extends over 14 amino acids. Germline V gene lookup returns CDR1 MGHRA and CDR2 YSYEKL. V dropped 0 bases and J dropped 7 bases, with 10 bases sitting between them. The DNA of the CDR3 is TGCGCCAGCAGCCAAGACCCAGGGGTCCAGCCCCAGCATTTT. Its protein product is CASSQDPGVQPQHF.

This clonotype was counted many times. The chain uses TRBV5-1 and TRBJ2-3; perhaps TRBD2 as D (5 bases). The CDR3 covers 13 residues. From germline, CDR1 is SGHRS and CDR2 YFSETQ. V lost 4 bases and J 3 bases, leaving 9 bases between the germline ends. This chain's CDR3 is CASSGGATDTQYF. The CDR3 nucleotides are TGCGCCAGCAGCGGAGGAGCAACAGATACGCAGTATTTT.

This clonotype was counted ten times or more. The rearrangement links TRBV5-1 to TRBJ1-4; D is unresolved. The CDR3 loop spans 14 amino acids. Germline V gene sequence: CDR1 SGHRS, CDR2 YFSETQ. Trimming shortened V by 0 bases and J by 7 bases, and 10 bases separated the two germline ends. The CDR3 spells CASSLGERVEKLFF. CDR3 DNA sequence: TGCGCCAGCAGCTTGGGGGAAAGAGTTGAAAAACTGTTTTTT.

The sample holds many counts of this clonotype. The rearrangement links TRBV20-1 to TRBJ1-5; no firm D call. The CDR3 sequence is 16 residues long. With 0 bases removed from V and 9 bases from J, the gap between germline ends came to 21 bases. Germline V lookup: CDR1 DFQATT, CDR2 SNEGSKA (reference sequence). The CDR3 region is CSARDAADTSSWPQHF. CDR3 in DNA: TGCAGTGCTAGAGATGCGGCCGATACTTCATCATGGCCCCAGCATTTT.

This clonotype occurred many times. The CDR3 DNA reads as TGTGCCAGCAGCTTAGCGGTTCCAACGGAGGGCTACACCTTC. It codes for CASSLAVPTEGYTF. The chain carries TRBV7-9 and TRBJ1-2; D unresolved. The CDR3 extends over 14 amino acids. Germline V gene data show CDR1 as SEHNR and CDR2 as FQNEAQ (reference sequence). V lost 0 bases to trimming and J lost 8 bases, with 13 bases between them.

This clonotype was recorded a few times. This rearrangement joins TRBV7-9 to TRBJ2-1, with 11 bases aligning to TRBD2. Losses at the gene ends were 5 bases for V and 2 bases for J; bases not matched to a gene: 5. CDR1 and CDR2 (germline): SEHNR, FQNEAQ (reference sequence). CDR3 length equals 16 residues. The DNA of the CDR3 is TGTGCCAGCAGCCTGACTAGCGGGGCCACCTACAATGAGCAGTTCTTC. Translating gives CASSLTSGATYNEQFF.

This clonotype was seen a few times. V gene TRBV7-2 combines with J gene TRBJ2-1, with a tentative D call TRBD1 (5 bases). The CDR3 covers 14 residues. Germline V gene lookup returns CDR1 SGHTA and CDR2 FQGNSA. V was shortened by 1 base and J by 9 bases, with 13 bases between the two germline ends. The CDR3 bases are TGTGCCAGCAGCTTAGGGCAGGACAAAAGTGAGCAGTTCTTC. This gives the protein CASSLGQDKSEQFF.

In its sample, this clonotype was seen a few times. The V call is TRBV19, the J call TRBJ1-2; D is perhaps TRBD1 (6 bases). Trimming left V 5 bases short and J 2 bases short, with 12 bases between. The length of the CDR3 is 14 residues. Germline CDR1 is LNHDA and CDR2 is SQIVND (reference sequence). In DNA, the CDR3 is TGTGCCAGTAGTGCCTGGGGGGCAAACTATGGCTACACCTTC. It translates to CASSAWGANYGYTF.

The rearrangement joins TRBV19 to TRBJ2-7; a weak D match, TRBD2 (5 bases). The CDR3 has 12 amino acids. V gave up 5 bases and J gave up 6 bases, with 11 bases separating them. CDR1 is LNHDA and CDR2 is SQIVND in the germline V gene (reference sequence). In DNA form, the CDR3 reads TGTGCCAGTAGTCGCCCGGGGAGCGAGCAGTACTTC. Its translation: CASSRPGSEQYF.

This clonotype was detected only a few times. This chain joins TRBV27 and TRBJ2-2; 16 bases map to TRBD2. The germline CDR1 and CDR2 sequences are MNHEY and SMNVEV (reference sequence). The V segment lost 4 bases and the J segment 3 bases; nucleotides outside the gene matches: 11. CDR3 length: 20 amino acids. CDR3 residues: CASSSPGLAGGRWYTGELFF. CDR3 coding DNA: TGTGCCAGCAGTTCTCCGGGACTAGCGGGGGGGCGTTGGTACACCGGGGAGCTGTTTTTT.

This clonotype came up a few times. V usage is TRBV29-1 and J usage is TRBJ2-7; D is ambiguous. Germline loops: CDR1 SQVTM, CDR2 ANQGSEA. The CDR3 extends over 15 amino acids. V was cut by 3 bases and J by 2 bases, with 17 bases left in between. CDR3 protein: CSVDDREGNTYEQYF. The CDR3 region has the DNA TGCAGCGTTGATGATAGGGAAGGGAACACCTACGAGCAGTACTTC.